This note documents a single T cell receptor (beta chain) sequence. Treatment of the sample: roughly 18 received Ad26.COV2.S at low or high dose, single or two shots; 5 received placebo; per-sample allocation not given. Collection of samples fell on day 63 after the first vaccine or placebo injection. The sample comes from a study of Ad26.COV2.S vaccination and SARS-CoV-2 variants. The germline gives CDR1 SGHRS, CDR2 YFSETQ. The CDR3 extends over 13 amino acids. V was trimmed by 7 bases and J by 3 bases, leaving 14 bases between them. The method was immunoSEQ multiplex PCR; TCRdb's version includes in-frame clones alone and lacks a portion of them. The table lists about 350,000 clones, roughly 81% of them singletons.

This specimen consisted of peripheral blood, obtained in a trial of Ad26.COV2.S vaccine versus placebo. The TCR sequence derives from a person between 18 and 59 years old who received the Ad26.COV2.S COVID-19 vaccine or a placebo. J is TRBJ2-7 and V is TRBV5-1; either TRBD1 or TRBD2 may supply D (6 bases each). As DNA, the CDR3 is TGCGCCAGCTCGAGGGGGGCCGTCTACGAGCAGTACTTC. This gives the protein CASSRGAVYEQYF.